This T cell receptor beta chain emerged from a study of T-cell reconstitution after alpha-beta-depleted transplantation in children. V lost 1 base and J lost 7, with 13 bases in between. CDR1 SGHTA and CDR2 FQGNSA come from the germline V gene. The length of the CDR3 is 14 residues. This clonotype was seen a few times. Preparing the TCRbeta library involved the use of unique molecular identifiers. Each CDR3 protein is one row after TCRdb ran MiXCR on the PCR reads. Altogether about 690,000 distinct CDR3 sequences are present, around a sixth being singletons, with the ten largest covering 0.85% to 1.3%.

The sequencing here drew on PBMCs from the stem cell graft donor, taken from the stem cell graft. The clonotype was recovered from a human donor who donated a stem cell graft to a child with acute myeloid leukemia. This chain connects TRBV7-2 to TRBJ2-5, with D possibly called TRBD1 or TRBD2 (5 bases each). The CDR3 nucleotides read TGTGCCAGCAGCTTAGAAGGGACCCCAGGGACCCAGTACTTC. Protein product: CASSLEGTPGTQYF. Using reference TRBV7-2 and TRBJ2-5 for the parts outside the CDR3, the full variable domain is GAGVSQSPSNKVTEKGKDVELRCDPISGHTALYWYRQSLGQGLEFLIYFQGNSAPDKSGLPSDRFSAERTGGSVSTLTIQRTQQEDSAVYLCASSLEGTPGTQYFGPGTRLLVL.